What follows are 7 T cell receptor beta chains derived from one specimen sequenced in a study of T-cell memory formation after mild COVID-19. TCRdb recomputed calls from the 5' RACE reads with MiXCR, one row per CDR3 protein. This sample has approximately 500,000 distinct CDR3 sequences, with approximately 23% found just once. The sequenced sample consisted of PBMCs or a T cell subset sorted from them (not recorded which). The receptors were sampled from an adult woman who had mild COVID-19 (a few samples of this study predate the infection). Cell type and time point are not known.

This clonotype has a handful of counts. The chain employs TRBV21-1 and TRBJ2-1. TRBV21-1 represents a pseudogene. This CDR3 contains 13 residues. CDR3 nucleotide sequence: TGTGCCAGCAGCTCCCTTTCCTACAATGAGCAGTTCTTC. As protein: CASSSLSYNEQFF.

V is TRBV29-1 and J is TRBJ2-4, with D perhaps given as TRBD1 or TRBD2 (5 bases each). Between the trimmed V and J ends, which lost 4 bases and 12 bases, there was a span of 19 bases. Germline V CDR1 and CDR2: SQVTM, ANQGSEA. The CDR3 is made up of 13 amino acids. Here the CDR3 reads CSVAEGTGRHQYF. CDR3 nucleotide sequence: TGCAGCGTTGCCGAGGGGACGGGGAGACATCAGTACTTC.

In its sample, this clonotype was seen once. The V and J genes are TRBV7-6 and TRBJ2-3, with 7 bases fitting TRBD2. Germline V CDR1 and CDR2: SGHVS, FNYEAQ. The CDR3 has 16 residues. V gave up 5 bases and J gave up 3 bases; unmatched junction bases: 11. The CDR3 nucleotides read TGTGCCAGCAGCCCCCTTGCGGGGGTAGGGACAGATACGCAGTATTTT. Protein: CASSPLAGVGTDTQYF.

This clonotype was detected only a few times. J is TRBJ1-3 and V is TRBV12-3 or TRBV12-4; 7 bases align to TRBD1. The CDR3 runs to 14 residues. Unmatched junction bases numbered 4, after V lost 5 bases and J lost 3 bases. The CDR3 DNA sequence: TGTGCCAGCAGTAACAGGGGAAGTGGAAACACCATATATTTT. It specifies CASSNRGSGNTIYF.

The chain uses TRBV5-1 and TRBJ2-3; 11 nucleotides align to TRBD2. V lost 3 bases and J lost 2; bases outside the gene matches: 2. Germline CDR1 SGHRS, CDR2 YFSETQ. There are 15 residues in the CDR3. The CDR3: CASSSGLAVTDTQYF. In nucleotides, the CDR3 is TGCGCCAGCAGCTCGGGACTAGCGGTCACAGATACGCAGTATTTT.

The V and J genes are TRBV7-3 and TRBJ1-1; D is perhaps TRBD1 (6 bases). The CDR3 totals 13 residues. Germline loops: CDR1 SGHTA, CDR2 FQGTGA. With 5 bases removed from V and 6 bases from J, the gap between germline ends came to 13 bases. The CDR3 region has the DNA TGTGCCAGCAGCCCATTACAGGGCGCTGAAGCTTTCTTT. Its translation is CASSPLQGAEAFF.

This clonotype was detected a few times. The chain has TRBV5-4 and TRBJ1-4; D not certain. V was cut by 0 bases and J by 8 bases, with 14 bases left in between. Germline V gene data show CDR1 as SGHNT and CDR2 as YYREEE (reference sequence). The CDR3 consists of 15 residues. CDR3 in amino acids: CASSLDGVLGEKLFF. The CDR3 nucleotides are TGTGCCAGCAGCTTGGACGGCGTGTTGGGAGAAAAACTGTTTTTT. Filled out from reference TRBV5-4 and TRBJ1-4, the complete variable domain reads ETGVTQSPTHLIKTRGQQVTLRCSSQSGHNTVSWYQQALGQGPQFIFQYYREEENGRGNFPPRFSGLQFPNYSSELNVNALELDDSALYLCASSLDGVLGEKLFFGSGTQLSVL.